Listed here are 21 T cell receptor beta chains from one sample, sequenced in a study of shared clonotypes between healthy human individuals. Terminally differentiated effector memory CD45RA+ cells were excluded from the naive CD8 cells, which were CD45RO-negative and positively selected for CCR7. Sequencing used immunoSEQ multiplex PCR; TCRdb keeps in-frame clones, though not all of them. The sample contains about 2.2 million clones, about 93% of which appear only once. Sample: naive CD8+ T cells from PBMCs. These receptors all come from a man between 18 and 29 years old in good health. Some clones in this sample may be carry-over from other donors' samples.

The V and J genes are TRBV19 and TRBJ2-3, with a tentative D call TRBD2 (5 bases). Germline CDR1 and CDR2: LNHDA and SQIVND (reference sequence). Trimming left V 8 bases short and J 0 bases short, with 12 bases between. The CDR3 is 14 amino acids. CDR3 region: CASGSSPSTDTQYF. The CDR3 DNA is TGTGCCAGTGGGTCTAGCCCTAGCACAGATACGCAGTATTTT.

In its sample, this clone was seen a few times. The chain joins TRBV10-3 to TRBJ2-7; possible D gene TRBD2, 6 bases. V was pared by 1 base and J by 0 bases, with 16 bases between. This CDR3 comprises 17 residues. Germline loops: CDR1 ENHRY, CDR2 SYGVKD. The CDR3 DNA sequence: TGTGCCATCAGTGAGTTTTCTGGCGGGACCAGCTCCTACGAGCAGTACTTC. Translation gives CAISEFSGGTSSYEQYF.

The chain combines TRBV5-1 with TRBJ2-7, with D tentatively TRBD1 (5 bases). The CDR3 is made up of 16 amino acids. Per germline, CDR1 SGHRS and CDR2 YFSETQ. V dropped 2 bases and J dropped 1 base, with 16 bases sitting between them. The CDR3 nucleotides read TGCGCCAGCAGCTTACGACAAGACACAGGATCCTACGAGCAGTACTTC. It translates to CASSLRQDTGSYEQYF.

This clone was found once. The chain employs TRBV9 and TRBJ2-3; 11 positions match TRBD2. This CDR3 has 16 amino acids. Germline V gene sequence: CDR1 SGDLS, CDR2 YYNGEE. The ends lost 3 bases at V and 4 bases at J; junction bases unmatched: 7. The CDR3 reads CASSGRPSGRSDTQYF. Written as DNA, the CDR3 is TGTGCCAGCAGCGGCCGCCCTAGCGGGAGGTCAGATACGCAGTATTTT.

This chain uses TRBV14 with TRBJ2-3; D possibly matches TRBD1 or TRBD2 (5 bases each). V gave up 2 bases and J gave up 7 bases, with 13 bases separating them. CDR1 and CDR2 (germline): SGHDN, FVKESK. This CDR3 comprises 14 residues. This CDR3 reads CASSQPRGGHTQYF. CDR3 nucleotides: TGTGCCAGCAGCCAACCCCGTGGGGGTCATACGCAGTATTTT.

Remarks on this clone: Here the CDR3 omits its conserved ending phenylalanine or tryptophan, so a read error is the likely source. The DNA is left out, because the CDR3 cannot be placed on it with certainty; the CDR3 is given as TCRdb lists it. CDR3 amino acids: CASSDSGLAGVV. V is TRBV28 and J is TRBJ2-3; the table gives TRBD2 as D, unverified against the DNA. The CDR3 is 12 residues long, ends included. Looked up from germline, CDR1 is MDHEN and CDR2 is SYDVKM.

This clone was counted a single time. For the CDR3, the DNA is TGTGCCAGCAGTTACTCCACCCGAATGAGGGCTGAAGCTTTCTTT. It translates to CASSYSTRMRAEAFF. This chain uses TRBV6-6 with TRBJ1-1; D is unclear. Trimming left V 0 bases short and J 6 bases short, with 14 bases between. The CDR3 has 15 residues. Germline assignment: CDR1 MNHNY and CDR2 SVGAGI (reference sequence).

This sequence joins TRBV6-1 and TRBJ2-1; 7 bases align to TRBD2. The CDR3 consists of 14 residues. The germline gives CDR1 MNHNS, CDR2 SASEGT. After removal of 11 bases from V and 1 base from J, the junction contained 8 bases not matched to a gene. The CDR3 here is CAPGSGTSYNEQFF. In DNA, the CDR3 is TGTGCCCCCGGGAGCGGGACTTCCTACAATGAGCAGTTCTTC.

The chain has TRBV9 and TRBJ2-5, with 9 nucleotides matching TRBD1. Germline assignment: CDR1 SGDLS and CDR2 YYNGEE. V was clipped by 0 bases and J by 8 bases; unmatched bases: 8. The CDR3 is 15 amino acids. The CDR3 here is CASSVAGTGMDTQYF. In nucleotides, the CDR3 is TGTGCCAGCAGCGTAGCTGGGACAGGGATGGATACCCAGTACTTC. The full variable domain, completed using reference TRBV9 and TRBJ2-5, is DSGVTQTPKHLITATGQRVTLRCSPRSGDLSVYWYQQSLDQGLQFLIQYYNGEERAKGNILERFSAQQFPDLHSELNLSSLELGDSALYFCASSVAGTGMDTQYFGPGTRLLVL.

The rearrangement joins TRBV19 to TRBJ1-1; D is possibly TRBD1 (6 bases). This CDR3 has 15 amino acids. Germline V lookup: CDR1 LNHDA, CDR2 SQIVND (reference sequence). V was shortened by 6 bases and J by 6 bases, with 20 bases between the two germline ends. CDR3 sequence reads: CASRTGTSIRAEAFF. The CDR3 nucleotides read TGTGCCAGTAGAACAGGGACATCCATTAGGGCTGAAGCTTTCTTT.

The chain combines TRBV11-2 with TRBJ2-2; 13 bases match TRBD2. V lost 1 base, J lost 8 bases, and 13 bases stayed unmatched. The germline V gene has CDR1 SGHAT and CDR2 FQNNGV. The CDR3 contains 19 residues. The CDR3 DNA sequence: TGTGCCAGCAGCTTAGGAGGCGGACTAGCGGGAGAGGGAGTAGGGGAGCTGTTTTTT. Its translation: CASSLGGGLAGEGVGELFF.

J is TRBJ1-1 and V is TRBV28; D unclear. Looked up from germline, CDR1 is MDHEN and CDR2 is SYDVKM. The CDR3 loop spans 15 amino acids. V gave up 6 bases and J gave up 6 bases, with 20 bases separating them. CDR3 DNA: TGTGCCAGCAGCGAAACTAAAGGATTGTTCGCTGAAGCTTTCTTT. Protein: CASSETKGLFAEAFF.

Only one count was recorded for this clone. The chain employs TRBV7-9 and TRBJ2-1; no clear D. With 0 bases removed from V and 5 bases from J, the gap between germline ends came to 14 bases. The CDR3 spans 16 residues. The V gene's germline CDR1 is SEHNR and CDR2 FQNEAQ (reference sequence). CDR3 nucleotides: TGTGCCAGCAGCTTAGCATTTGAGCATCCGGACAATGAGCAGTTCTTC. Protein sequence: CASSLAFEHPDNEQFF.

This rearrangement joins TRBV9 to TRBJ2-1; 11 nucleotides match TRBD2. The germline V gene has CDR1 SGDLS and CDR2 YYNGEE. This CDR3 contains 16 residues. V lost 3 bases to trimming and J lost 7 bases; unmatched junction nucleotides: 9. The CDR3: CASSALTSGRFNEQFF. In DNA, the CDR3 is TGTGCCAGCAGCGCACTAACTAGCGGGAGATTTAATGAGCAGTTCTTC.

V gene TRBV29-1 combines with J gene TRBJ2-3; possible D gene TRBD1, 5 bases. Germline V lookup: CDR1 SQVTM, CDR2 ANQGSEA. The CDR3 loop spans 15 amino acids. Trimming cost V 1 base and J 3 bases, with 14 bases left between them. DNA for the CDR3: TGCAGCGTTGAAGGGGGCAGGCCCACGACAGATACGCAGTATTTT. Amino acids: CSVEGGRPTTDTQYF.

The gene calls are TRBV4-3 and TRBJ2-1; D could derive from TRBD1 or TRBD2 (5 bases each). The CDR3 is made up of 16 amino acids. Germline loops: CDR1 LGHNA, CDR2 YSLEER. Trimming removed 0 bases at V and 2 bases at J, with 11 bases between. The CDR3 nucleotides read TGCGCCAGCAGCCAAGATTGGGGGTCCCCCTACAATGAGCAGTTCTTC. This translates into CASSQDWGSPYNEQFF.

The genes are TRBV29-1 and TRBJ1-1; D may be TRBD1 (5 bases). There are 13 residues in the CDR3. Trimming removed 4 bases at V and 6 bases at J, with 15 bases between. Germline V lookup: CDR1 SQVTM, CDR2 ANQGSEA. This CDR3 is CSVGGLRTSEAFF. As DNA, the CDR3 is TGCAGCGTTGGGGGACTGCGAACCTCTGAAGCTTTCTTT.

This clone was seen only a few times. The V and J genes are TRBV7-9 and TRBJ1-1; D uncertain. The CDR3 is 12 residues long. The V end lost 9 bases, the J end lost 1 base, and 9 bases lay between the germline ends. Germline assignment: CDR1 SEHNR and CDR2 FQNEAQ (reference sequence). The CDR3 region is CASKEGNTEAFF. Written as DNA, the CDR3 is TGTGCCAGTAAGGAAGGGAACACTGAAGCTTTCTTT.

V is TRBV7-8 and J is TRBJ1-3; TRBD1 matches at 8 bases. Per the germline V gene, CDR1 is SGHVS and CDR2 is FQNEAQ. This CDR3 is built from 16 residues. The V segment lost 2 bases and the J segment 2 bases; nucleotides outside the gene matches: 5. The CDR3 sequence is CASSLPGQVPGNTIYF. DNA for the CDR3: TGTGCCAGCAGCTTACCGGGACAGGTGCCTGGAAACACCATATATTTT. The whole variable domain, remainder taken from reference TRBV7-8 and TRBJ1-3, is GAGVSQSPRYKVAKRGQDVALRCDPISGHVSLFWYQQALGQGPEFLTYFQNEAQLDKSGLPSDRFFAERPEGSVSTLKIQRTQQEDSAVYLCASSLPGQVPGNTIYFGEGSWLTVV.

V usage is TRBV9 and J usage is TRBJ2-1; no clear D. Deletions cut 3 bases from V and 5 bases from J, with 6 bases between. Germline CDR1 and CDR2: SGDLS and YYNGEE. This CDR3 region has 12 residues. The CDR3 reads CASSAQNNEQFF. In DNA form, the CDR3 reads TGTGCCAGCAGCGCCCAGAACAATGAGCAGTTCTTC.

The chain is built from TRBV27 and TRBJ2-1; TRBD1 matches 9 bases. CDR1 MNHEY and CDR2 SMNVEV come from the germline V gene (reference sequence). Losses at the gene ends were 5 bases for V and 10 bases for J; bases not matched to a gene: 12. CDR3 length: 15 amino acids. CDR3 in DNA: TGTGCCAGCAGTGCCCGGGACAGGGTGGTTGGAGAGCAGTTCTTC. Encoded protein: CASSARDRVVGEQFF.